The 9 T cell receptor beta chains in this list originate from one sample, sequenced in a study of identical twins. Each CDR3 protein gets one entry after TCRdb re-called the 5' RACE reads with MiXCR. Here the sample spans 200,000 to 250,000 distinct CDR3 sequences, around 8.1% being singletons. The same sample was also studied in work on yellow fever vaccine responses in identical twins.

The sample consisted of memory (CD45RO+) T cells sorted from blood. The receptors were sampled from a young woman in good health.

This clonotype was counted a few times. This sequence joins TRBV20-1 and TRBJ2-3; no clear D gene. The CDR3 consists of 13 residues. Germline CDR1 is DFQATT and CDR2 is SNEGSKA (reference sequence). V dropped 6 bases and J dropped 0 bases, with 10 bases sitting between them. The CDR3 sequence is CSATQTSTDTQYF. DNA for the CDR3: TGCAGTGCCACCCAGACTAGCACAGATACGCAGTATTTT.

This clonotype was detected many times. CDR3 DNA: TGCAGCGTTGGGGCACTCCAAGAGACCCAGTACTTC. Amino acids: CSVGALQETQYF. The rearrangement uses TRBV29-1 and TRBJ2-5; D remains ambiguous. The V end was cut by 4 bases, the J end by 1 base, with 7 bases between. The CDR3 consists of 12 residues. Germline CDR1 is SQVTM and CDR2 is ANQGSEA.

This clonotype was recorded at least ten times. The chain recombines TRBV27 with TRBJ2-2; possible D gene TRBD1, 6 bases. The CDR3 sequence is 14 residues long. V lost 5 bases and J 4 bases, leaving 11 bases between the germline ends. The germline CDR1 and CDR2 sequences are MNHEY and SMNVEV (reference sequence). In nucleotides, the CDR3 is TGTGCCAGCAGTCTTAGGACAGTCACCGGGGAGCTGTTTTTT. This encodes CASSLRTVTGELFF.

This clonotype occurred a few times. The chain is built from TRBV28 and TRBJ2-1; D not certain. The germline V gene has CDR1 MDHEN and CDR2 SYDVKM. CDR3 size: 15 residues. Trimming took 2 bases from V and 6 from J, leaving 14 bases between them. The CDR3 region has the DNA TGTGCCAGCAGTTTAGGTTCCCAGGCCAGCAATGAGCAGTTCTTC. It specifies CASSLGSQASNEQFF. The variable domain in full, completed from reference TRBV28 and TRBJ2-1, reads DVKVTQSSRYLVKRTGEKVFLECVQDMDHENMFWYRQDPGLGLRLIYFSYDVKMKEKGDIPEGYSVSREKKERFSLILESASTNQTSMYLCASSLGSQASNEQFFGPGTRLTVL.

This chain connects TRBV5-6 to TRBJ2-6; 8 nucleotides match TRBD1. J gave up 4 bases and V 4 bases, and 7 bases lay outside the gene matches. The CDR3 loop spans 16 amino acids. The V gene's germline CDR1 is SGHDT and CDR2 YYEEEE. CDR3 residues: CASSQQGVSGANVLTF. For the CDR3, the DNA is TGTGCCAGCAGCCAACAGGGGGTCTCCGGGGCCAACGTCCTGACTTTC.

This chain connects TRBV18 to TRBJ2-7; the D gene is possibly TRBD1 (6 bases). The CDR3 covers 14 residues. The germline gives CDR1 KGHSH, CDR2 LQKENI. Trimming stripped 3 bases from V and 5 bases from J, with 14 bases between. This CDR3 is CASSPGSGANEQYF. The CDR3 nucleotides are TGTGCCAGCTCACCCGGGTCAGGGGCTAACGAGCAGTACTTC.

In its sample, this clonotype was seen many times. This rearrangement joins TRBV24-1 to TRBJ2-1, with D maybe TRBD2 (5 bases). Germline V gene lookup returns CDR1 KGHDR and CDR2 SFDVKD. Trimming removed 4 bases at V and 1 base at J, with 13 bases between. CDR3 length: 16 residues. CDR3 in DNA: TGTGCCACCAGTGACTTATCCGGGGATTCCTACAATGAGCAGTTCTTC. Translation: CATSDLSGDSYNEQFF.

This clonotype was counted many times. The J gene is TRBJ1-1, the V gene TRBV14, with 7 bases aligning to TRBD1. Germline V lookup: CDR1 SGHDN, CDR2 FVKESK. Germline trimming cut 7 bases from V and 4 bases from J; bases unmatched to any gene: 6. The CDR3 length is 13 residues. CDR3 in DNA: TGTGCCAGCACCTTACAGGGGACCACTGAAGCTTTCTTT. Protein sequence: CASTLQGTTEAFF.

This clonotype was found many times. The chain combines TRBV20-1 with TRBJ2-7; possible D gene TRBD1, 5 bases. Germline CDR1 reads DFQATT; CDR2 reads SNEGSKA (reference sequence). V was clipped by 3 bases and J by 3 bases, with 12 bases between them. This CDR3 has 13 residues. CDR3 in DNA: TGCAGTGCTAGGCAGGGTCTTGGCTACGAGCAGTACTTC. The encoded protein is CSARQGLGYEQYF.